What follows are 20 T cell receptor beta chains derived from one specimen sequenced in a study of blood T cell repertoires in COVID-19 (TCRdb year 2020). The library was made by the immunoSEQ multiplex PCR assay. The immuneACCESS repertoire file appears here via TCRdb, limited to in-frame rearrangements. These files lack a portion of the clones; in checked studies, under half of the deficit traces to unresolved V genes, and the cause of the others is not known. The sample table lists 250,000 to 350,000 clones, 88% of them with a count of one. Around 11% of the sample belongs to the ten largest clones. The source material was peripheral blood. These receptors were taken from a woman aged 25 to 39 with COVID-19, enrolled during active disease.

The chain links TRBV6-5 to TRBJ2-7, with D tentatively TRBD2 (5 bases). Germline V gene lookup returns CDR1 MNHEY and CDR2 SVGAGI. Trimming stripped 3 bases from V and 2 bases from J, with 11 bases between. CDR3 length: 14 amino acids. CDR3 region: CASSYEGVTYEQYF. Here the CDR3 DNA reads TGTGCCAGCAGTTATGAGGGCGTAACCTACGAGCAGTACTTC.

The genes are TRBV7-2 and TRBJ2-1; TRBD2 aligns across 7 bases. Looked up from germline, CDR1 is SGHTA and CDR2 is FQGNSA. The CDR3 contains 15 residues. Losses at the gene ends were 5 bases for V and 3 bases for J; bases not matched to a gene: 7. The CDR3 sequence is CASSPQGGDYNEQFF. The CDR3 DNA reads as TGTGCCAGCAGCCCCCAGGGAGGGGACTACAATGAGCAGTTCTTC.

The CDR3 DNA is TGTGCCAGTAGAGAGGACAGGGCGGCAGAGACCCAGTACTTC. It codes for CASREDRAAETQYF. This chain connects TRBV19 to TRBJ2-5, with 8 bases fitting TRBD1. Germline CDR1 reads LNHDA; CDR2 reads SQIVND (reference sequence). The CDR3 runs to 14 residues. V shed 6 bases, J shed 4 bases, and the junction held 7 bases outside the gene matches.

V and J are TRBV10-1 and TRBJ2-1, with TRBD2 as a possible D gene (6 bases). In germline, CDR1 is WNHNN, CDR2 SYGVQD (reference sequence). There are 13 residues in the CDR3. V was cut by 4 bases and J by 8 bases, with 12 bases left in between. CDR3 nucleotide sequence: TGCGCCAGCAGTGTAGCGGTAGAATATGAGCAGTTCTTC. It specifies CASSVAVEYEQFF.

The chain recombines TRBV29-1 with TRBJ1-2, with D possibly matching TRBD1 (6 bases). The germline V gene has CDR1 SQVTM and CDR2 ANQGSEA. The V and J ends lost 2 bases and 3 bases respectively, with 7 bases between them. The CDR3 length is 12 residues. In nucleotides, the CDR3 is TGCAGCGTTGAAACAGGGTACTATGGCTACACCTTC. Protein product: CSVETGYYGYTF.

The rearrangement links TRBV5-4 to TRBJ2-2, with 13 nucleotides matching TRBD2. V lost 4 bases, J lost 8 bases, and 8 bases stayed unmatched. Per the germline V gene, CDR1 is SGHNT and CDR2 is YYREEE (reference sequence). This CDR3 has 16 residues. The CDR3 here is CASSTSTSGRVGELFF. In DNA form, the CDR3 reads TGTGCCAGCAGCACCTCAACTAGCGGGAGGGTGGGGGAGCTGTTTTTT.

V gene TRBV15 combines with J gene TRBJ2-2, with 10 bases aligning to TRBD2. V shed 1 base, J shed 7 bases, and the junction held 6 bases outside the gene matches. CDR1 is LNHNV and CDR2 is YYDKDF in the germline V gene (reference sequence). CDR3 length: 16 amino acids. Here the CDR3 reads CATSRVLAGASGELFF. DNA of the CDR3: TGTGCCACCAGCAGAGTCCTAGCGGGAGCTAGCGGGGAGCTGTTTTTT.

The chain recombines TRBV13 with TRBJ1-1; no firm D call. Per germline, CDR1 PRHDT and CDR2 FYEKMQ (reference sequence). The CDR3 covers 14 residues. With 3 bases removed from V and 0 bases from J, the gap between germline ends came to 8 bases. DNA for the CDR3: TGTGCCAGCAGCTTCGCAAGCATGAACACTGAAGCTTTCTTT. This encodes CASSFASMNTEAFF.

This clone has a count of ten or more. The chain links TRBV27 to TRBJ2-5; 9 positions match TRBD2. Germline loops: CDR1 MNHEY, CDR2 SMNVEV (reference sequence). CDR3 length: 16 amino acids. Trimming removed 1 base from V and 4 bases from J; junction bases left unmatched: 7. This CDR3 is CASSLLTSGRGETQYF. CDR3 nucleotides: TGTGCCAGCAGTTTATTGACTAGCGGCCGGGGAGAGACCCAGTACTTC.

The chain couples TRBV28 to TRBJ2-7, with TRBD1 matching 8 bases. The CDR3 has 15 residues. Germline V gene lookup returns CDR1 MDHEN and CDR2 SYDVKM. The junction had 11 bases not matched to a gene; V was cut back by 7 bases and J by 3 bases. The CDR3, as DNA: TGTGCCAGCACTCCAACCGGGACAGGTCACTACGAGCAGTACTTC. This codes for CASTPTGTGHYEQYF.

The rearrangement uses TRBV5-4 and TRBJ1-1, with 9 bases that match TRBD1. Germline CDR1 reads SGHNT; CDR2 reads YYREEE (reference sequence). Trimming at V came to 3 bases and at J to 1 base, leaving 1 base not matched to a gene. The CDR3 totals 14 residues. CDR3 region: CASSSGQGNTEAFF. The CDR3 nucleotides are TGTGCCAGCAGCTCGGGACAGGGGAACACTGAAGCTTTCTTT.

The V call is TRBV5-1, the J call TRBJ2-1; 13 bases are shared with TRBD2. V gave up 4 bases and J gave up 7 bases; unmatched junction bases: 17. The CDR3 runs 19 residues. Germline loops: CDR1 SGHRS, CDR2 YFSETQ. The CDR3 protein is CASSASGTSGERGRNEQFF. For the CDR3, the DNA is TGCGCCAGCAGCGCGTCCGGGACTAGCGGGGAGAGGGGGAGAAATGAGCAGTTCTTC.

As DNA, the CDR3 is TGCGCCAGCAGCCCGGGGAAGGCGGGGAGCACTGAAGCTTTCTTT. It encodes CASSPGKAGSTEAFF. The rearrangement links TRBV5-1 to TRBJ1-1, with D unclear. V lost 4 bases, J lost 4 bases, and 17 bases lay in between. The CDR3 spans 15 residues. Germline V gives CDR1 SGHRS, CDR2 YFSETQ.

The chain joins TRBV6-1 to TRBJ2-1, with 11 bases lining up with TRBD2. V gave up 3 bases and J gave up 7 bases; unmatched junction bases: 17. This CDR3 has 19 amino acids. Germline CDR1 reads MNHNS; CDR2 reads SASEGT. DNA of the CDR3: TGTGCCAGCAGTGAGGTTGGTAGCGGGAGGGCCTTGTTTCGGAATGAGCAGTTCTTC. It translates to CASSEVGSGRALFRNEQFF.

The V and J genes are TRBV7-3 and TRBJ1-4, with D maybe TRBD1 (5 bases). CDR1 and CDR2 (germline): SGHTA, FQGTGA. Trimming shortened V by 1 base and J by 5 bases, and 11 bases separated the two germline ends. The CDR3 spans 15 residues. CDR3 nucleotides: TGTGCCAGCAGCTTAAGTGGGGCAGGGAATGAAAAACTGTTTTTT. As protein: CASSLSGAGNEKLFF.

The chain combines TRBV2 with TRBJ2-7; the match to TRBD1 covers 8 bases. With 4 bases clipped from V and 6 bases from J, the junction kept 5 bases outside the gene matches. The germline gives CDR1 SNHLY, CDR2 FYNNEI. This CDR3 has 13 amino acids. The CDR3 is CASSVEQGAEQYF. CDR3 nucleotide sequence: TGTGCCAGCAGTGTTGAGCAGGGGGCCGAGCAGTACTTC.

V gene TRBV7-9 combines with J gene TRBJ2-7; D may be TRBD1 (6 bases). V lost 7 bases to trimming and J lost 2 bases, with 12 bases between them. The CDR3 has 13 residues. CDR1 and CDR2 (germline): SEHNR, FQNEAQ (reference sequence). The CDR3 DNA reads TGTGCCAGCACGAGGACAGAGGCCTACGAGCAGTACTTC. Encoded protein: CASTRTEAYEQYF.

The CDR3, as DNA: TGTGCCAGCAGCTTGGAACTTCAGCCCCAGCATTTT. This gives the protein CASSLELQPQHF. V is TRBV5-5 and J is TRBJ1-5; D is undetermined. The CDR3 spans 12 residues. Germline values: CDR1 SGHKS, CDR2 YYEKEE (reference sequence). V lost 0 bases, J lost 6 bases, and 4 bases lay in between. Full variable domain (remainder filled in from reference TRBV5-5 and TRBJ1-5): DAGVTQSPTHLIKTRGQQVTLRCSPISGHKSVSWYQQVLGQGPQFIFQYYEKEERGRGNFPDRFSARQFPNYSSELNVNALLLGDSALYLCASSLELQPQHFGDGTRLSIL.

The chain employs TRBV27 and TRBJ1-4; the D is unclear. The V gene lost 8 bases and the J gene lost 3 bases, with 19 bases spanning the gap. Germline-derived CDR1 and CDR2 are MNHEY and SMNVEV (reference sequence). The CDR3 spans 16 residues. The CDR3 region has the DNA TGTGCCAGCCGTCCGACGGGTTTCGAGCCTAATGAAAAACTGTTTTTT. Encoded protein: CASRPTGFEPNEKLFF.

This sequence joins TRBV19 and TRBJ1-1; no clear D gene. Germline CDR1 LNHDA, CDR2 SQIVND (reference sequence). Trimming stripped 3 bases from V and 11 bases from J, with 10 bases between. The length of the CDR3 is 11 residues. The CDR3 DNA reads TGTGCCAGTAGTATCCGGGGATGGGCTTTCTTT. This translates into CASSIRGWAFF.